The next 11 T cell receptor beta chains were all read from a single sample in a study of blood T cell repertoires in COVID-19. Sequenced by immunoSEQ multiplex PCR; TCRdb stores in-frame clones only, minus some. This table has about 68,000 clones, 75% to 90% appearing once. Sequenced: peripheral blood. The receptor set was obtained from a man aged 50-60 years with acute or convalescent COVID-19.

The chain employs TRBV3-1 (or the pseudogene TRBV3-2) and TRBJ1-5; TRBD1 agrees at 9 bases. The CDR3 loop spans 14 amino acids. With 8 bases clipped from V and 5 bases from J, the junction kept 7 bases outside the gene matches. CDR1 is LGHDT and CDR2 is YNNKEL in the germline V gene (reference sequence). CDR3 nucleotides: TGTGCCAGCTCCTCGGACAGGGGATATCAGCCCCAGCATTTT. This encodes CASSSDRGYQPQHF.

The chain links TRBV4-3 to TRBJ2-1; TRBD2 aligns across 7 bases. The length of the CDR3 is 16 residues. Germline values: CDR1 LGHNA, CDR2 YSLEER. Trimming cost V 1 base and J 4 bases; bases outside gene matches: 7. The CDR3 loop reads CASSQGASGLYNEQFF. In nucleotides, the CDR3 is TGCGCCAGCAGCCAAGGGGCTAGCGGTCTTTACAATGAGCAGTTCTTC.

The J gene is TRBJ2-1, the V gene TRBV7-9; 8 bases fit TRBD2. The J segment lost 4 bases and the V segment lost 2 bases, leaving 4 bases of the junction unmatched. The germline V gene encodes CDR1 SEHNR and CDR2 FQNEAQ (reference sequence). The CDR3 is made up of 15 amino acids. CDR3 region: CASSLTGGPYNEQFF. Here the CDR3 DNA reads TGTGCCAGCAGCTTAACGGGAGGGCCTTACAATGAGCAGTTCTTC.

The genes are TRBV7-2 and TRBJ2-5, with D perhaps matching TRBD1 (6 bases). V lost 3 bases and J 2 bases, leaving 10 bases between the germline ends. CDR1 is SGHTA, CDR2 FQGNSA, per germline. The CDR3 covers 14 residues. The CDR3 here is CASSLAGQQETQYF. Written as DNA, the CDR3 is TGTGCCAGCAGCTTGGCCGGACAGCAAGAGACCCAGTACTTC. Full variable domain (rest looked up from reference TRBV7-2 and TRBJ2-5): GAGVSQSPSNKVTEKGKDVELRCDPISGHTALYWYRQSLGQGLEFLIYFQGNSAPDKSGLPSDRFSAERTGGSVSTLTIQRTQQEDSAVYLCASSLAGQQETQYFGPGTRLLVL.

This rearrangement joins TRBV5-6 to TRBJ2-1; TRBD1 matches 8 bases. Germline assignment: CDR1 SGHDT and CDR2 YYEEEE. Trimming at V came to 7 bases and at J to 3 bases, leaving 9 bases not matched to a gene. The CDR3 has 15 residues. The CDR3 region has the DNA TGTGCCAGCGGCGACGGGACAGGAAACTACAATGAGCAGTTCTTC. Residues: CASGDGTGNYNEQFF.

The chain employs TRBV18 and TRBJ1-5; TRBD1 might be the D (6 bases). Trimming took off 5 bases at V and 3 bases at J, with 8 bases between the two ends. The germline gives CDR1 KGHSH, CDR2 LQKENI. The CDR3 is made up of 13 amino acids. The CDR3 nucleotides read TGTGCCAGCTCAGGGGGCTTCAATCAGCCCCAGCATTTT. Translating it yields CASSGGFNQPQHF.

The chain links TRBV5-1 to TRBJ2-3; 9 bases match TRBD1. The germline gives CDR1 SGHRS, CDR2 YFSETQ. The CDR3 contains 14 residues. Trimming removed 0 bases from V and 6 bases from J; junction bases left unmatched: 2. DNA for the CDR3: TGCGCCAGCAGCTTGGAGGGACAGGGCGATACGCAGTATTTT. Amino acids: CASSLEGQGDTQYF.

This clone was seen more than once but under ten times. The chain has TRBV10-3 and TRBJ1-3; 7 nucleotides agree with TRBD1. V lost 3 bases to trimming and J lost 0 bases; unmatched junction nucleotides: 2. The CDR3 contains 15 residues. Germline V lookup: CDR1 ENHRY, CDR2 SYGVKD. This CDR3 is CAISDTGASGNTIYF. As DNA, the CDR3 is TGTGCCATCAGTGACACAGGGGCCTCTGGAAACACCATATATTTT.

CDR3 in amino acids: CASSLVSGAQETQYF. In DNA, the CDR3 is TGTGCCAGCAGCTTGGTCAGCGGGGCACAAGAGACCCAGTACTTC. The V and J genes are TRBV5-4 and TRBJ2-5; TRBD2 matches at 7 bases. V trimming: 0 bases; J trimming: 2 bases; junction bases outside the gene matches: 4. This CDR3 has 15 amino acids. In germline, CDR1 is SGHNT, CDR2 YYREEE (reference sequence).

The chain employs TRBV9 and TRBJ2-1; 7 bases are shared with TRBD2. CDR3 length equals 18 residues. The ends lost 0 bases at V and 4 bases at J; junction bases unmatched: 13. In germline, CDR1 is SGDLS, CDR2 YYNGEE. The DNA of the CDR3 is TGTGCCAGCAGCGTAGTGGCCTCTAGCGGCCTGACGTACAATGAGCAGTTCTTC. Its translation: CASSVVASSGLTYNEQFF.

The genes are TRBV9 and TRBJ1-6; 11 bases are a match to TRBD1. The CDR3 contains 15 residues. V lost 3 bases and J lost 9; bases outside the gene matches: 5. Germline V CDR1 and CDR2: SGDLS, YYNGEE. The CDR3 nucleotides are TGTGCCAGCAGCGCCCCCGGGACAGGGGGTTCACCCCTCCACTTT. Its protein product is CASSAPGTGGSPLHF.